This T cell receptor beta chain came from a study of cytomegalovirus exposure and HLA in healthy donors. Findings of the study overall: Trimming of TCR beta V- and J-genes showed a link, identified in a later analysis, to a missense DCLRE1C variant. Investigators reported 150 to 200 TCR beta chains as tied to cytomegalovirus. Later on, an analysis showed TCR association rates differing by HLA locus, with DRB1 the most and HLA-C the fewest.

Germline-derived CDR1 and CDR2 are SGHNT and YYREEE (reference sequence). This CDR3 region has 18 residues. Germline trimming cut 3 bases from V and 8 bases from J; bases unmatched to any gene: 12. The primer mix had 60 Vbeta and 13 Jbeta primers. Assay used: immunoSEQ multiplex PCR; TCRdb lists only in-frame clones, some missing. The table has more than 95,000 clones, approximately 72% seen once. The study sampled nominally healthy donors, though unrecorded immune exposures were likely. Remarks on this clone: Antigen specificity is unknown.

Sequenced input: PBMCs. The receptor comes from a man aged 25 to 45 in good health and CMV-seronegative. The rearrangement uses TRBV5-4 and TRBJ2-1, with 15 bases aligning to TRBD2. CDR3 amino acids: CASSYGLAGGPSTYEQFF. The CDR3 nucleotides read TGTGCCAGCAGCTATGGACTAGCGGGAGGGCCGAGTACCTATGAGCAGTTCTTC.